This TCR beta chain was sequenced during a study of CD8 T cells in ankylosing spondylitis. Study findings and constraints: A number of the motif variants had already been described in reactive arthritis synovial fluid and blood.

Libraries for TCR beta were made by quantitative 5'-RACE with molecular barcodes. TCRdb reanalysed the 5' RACE reads using MiXCR and keeps one entry per CDR3 protein. In the table there are under 250,000 distinct CDR3 sequences, 30% to 40% of which are singletons. There are 13 residues in the CDR3. Between the trimmed V and J ends, which lost 3 bases and 0 bases, there was a span of 7 bases. From germline, CDR1 is SQVTM and CDR2 ANQGSEA. The sample holds a few counts of this clonotype. What it binds is not known. This TCR came from a male donor with ankylosing spondylitis or in good health (not recorded which). The material sequenced was blood, either unsorted or a sorted T cell fraction (not recorded which). The V and J genes are TRBV29-1 and TRBJ2-3; D ambiguous. CDR3 DNA sequence: TGCAGCGTTGAGATAGGTAGCACAGATACGCAGTATTTT. It translates to CSVEIGSTDTQYF.